Each of the 22 T cell receptor beta chains below was sequenced from the same sample in a study of cytomegalovirus exposure and HLA in healthy donors. In the PCR, 60 Vbeta and 13 Jbeta primers were used. Sequencing was performed with immunoSEQ multiplex PCR; in TCRdb, only in-frame clones are kept and a portion is missing. The data show about 84,000 clones, 63% seen once. Sequenced input: PBMCs. The receptors here all came from a woman aged 40 to 55 in good health and CMV-seropositive.

Written as DNA, the CDR3 is TGTGCCAGTAAACCAAACCGGGACAGGGTCCACGAGCAGTACTTC. This sequence encodes CASKPNRDRVHEQYF. This chain joins TRBV6-5 and TRBJ2-7; TRBD1 matches at 9 bases. Germline CDR1 reads MNHEY; CDR2 reads SVGAGI. The CDR3 has 15 amino acids. After removal of 9 bases from V and 5 bases from J, the junction contained 14 bases not matched to a gene.

This clone was seen more than once but under ten times. The chain links TRBV7-6 to TRBJ1-4; no clear D gene. Trimming pared 5 bases from V and 10 bases from J, leaving 14 bases between. CDR3 length: 13 residues. The V gene's germline CDR1 is SGHVS and CDR2 FNYEAQ. The DNA for the CDR3 is TGTGCCAGCAGCCCCACCGGGGTTGGAAAACTGTTTTTT. Translation gives CASSPTGVGKLFF.

This clone came up a few times. This chain's CDR3 is CASSEATSGSSYEQYF. For the CDR3, the DNA is TGCGCCAGCAGTGAGGCTACTAGCGGTAGCTCCTACGAGCAGTACTTC. The V gene is TRBV10-2, the J gene TRBJ2-7; TRBD2 aligns across 8 bases. Trimming removed 2 bases from V and 0 bases from J; junction bases left unmatched: 6. The CDR3 loop spans 16 amino acids. In germline, CDR1 is WSHSY, CDR2 SAAADI.

The CDR3 DNA reads as TGCGCCAGCAGTGACAGGGTGAACCAAGAGACCCAGTACTTC. This gives the protein CASSDRVNQETQYF. This chain links TRBV10-2 with TRBJ2-5; D is possibly TRBD1 (5 bases). V lost 3 bases and J lost 0, with 8 bases in between. Germline loops: CDR1 WSHSY, CDR2 SAAADI. CDR3 length: 14 residues.

This chain connects TRBV15 to TRBJ2-7; tentatively, D is TRBD2 (5 bases). This CDR3 is built from 15 residues. The germline gives CDR1 LNHNV, CDR2 YYDKDF (reference sequence). Trimming took off 0 bases at V and 3 bases at J, with 12 bases between the two ends. The CDR3, as DNA: TGTGCCACCAGCAGAGACCCGGGATCGGTCTACGAGCAGTACTTC. Protein sequence: CATSRDPGSVYEQYF.

A single count supports this clone. The V gene is TRBV30, the J gene TRBJ2-7; 13 bases agree with TRBD2. Trimming at V came to 2 bases and at J to 6 bases, leaving 7 bases not matched to a gene. CDR1 GTSNPN and CDR2 SVGIG come from the germline V gene (reference sequence). The CDR3 has 15 amino acids. In DNA, the CDR3 is TGTGCCTGGAGTCAAGGACTAGCGGGGGTCGGCGAGCAGTACTTC. Its protein is CAWSQGLAGVGEQYF.

The V gene is TRBV28, the J gene TRBJ1-1; possible D gene TRBD1, 5 bases. Trimming stripped 3 bases from V and 7 bases from J, with 12 bases between. This CDR3 has 13 amino acids. Germline V gene sequence: CDR1 MDHEN, CDR2 SYDVKM. The CDR3 bases are TGTGCCAGCAGTTTTATTGACAGTAGTGAAGCTTTCTTT. It specifies CASSFIDSSEAFF.

The rearrangement links TRBV6-6 to TRBJ2-1; a possible D gene is TRBD1 (6 bases). The germline V gene has CDR1 MNHNY and CDR2 SVGAGI (reference sequence). V lost 6 bases to trimming and J lost 7 bases, with 7 bases between them. The CDR3 spans 11 residues. The CDR3 coding sequence is TGTGCCAGCAGGCAGGGGAATGAGCAGTTCTTC. It codes for CASRQGNEQFF.

The chain is built from TRBV6-1 and TRBJ2-1, with D hard to call. Trimming removed 5 bases at V and 0 bases at J, with 8 bases between. CDR3 length equals 14 residues. Germline V gene sequence: CDR1 MNHNS, CDR2 SASEGT. The CDR3 loop is CASSPRSSYNEQFF. In DNA, the CDR3 is TGTGCCAGCAGTCCCCGGAGCTCCTACAATGAGCAGTTCTTC.

Comment on this clone: An end of the junction does not agree with germline; a read error may underlie this. The rearrangement joins TRBV4-1 to TRBJ2-1; no reliable D call. The CDR3 runs to 13 residues. The germline CDR1 and CDR2 sequences are MGHRA and YSYEKL. The CDR3 here is CASSQENRNEQFF. CDR3 bases: TGCGCCAGCAGTCAAGAGAACAGAAATGAGCAGTTCTTC.

The rearrangement joins TRBV27 to TRBJ2-1; 9 positions agree with TRBD2. The CDR3 is made up of 16 amino acids. In germline, CDR1 is MNHEY, CDR2 SMNVEV (reference sequence). The V gene end was trimmed by 4 bases and the J gene end by 2 bases; junction bases not matched to a gene: 6. CDR3 coding DNA: TGTGCCAGCAGTTCAAGAGCGGGAGGTGCCTACAATGAGCAGTTCTTC. This sequence encodes CASSSRAGGAYNEQFF.

This chain links TRBV11-3 with TRBJ1-2, with 9 bases fitting TRBD1. Per the germline V gene, CDR1 is SGHNT and CDR2 is YENEEA. V lost 4 bases and J lost 8; bases outside the gene matches: 5. The CDR3 has 13 amino acids. As DNA, the CDR3 is TGTGCCAGCAGCTCCCGGACAGGGGACGGCTACACCTTC. Amino acid sequence: CASSSRTGDGYTF. The variable domain in full, with the rest retrieved from reference TRBV11-3 and TRBJ1-2, is EAGVVQSPRYKIIEKKQPVAFWCNPISGHNTLYWYLQNLGQGPELLIRYENEEAVDDSQLPKDRFSAERLKGVDSTLKIQPAELGDSAVYLCASSSRTGDGYTFGSGTRLTVV.

The CDR3: CASSDSQGLNDDSYNEQFF. The DNA for the CDR3 is TGTGCCAGCAGTGACTCCCAGGGACTTAACGACGATTCCTACAATGAGCAGTTCTTC. The chain employs TRBV6-4 and TRBJ2-1; TRBD2 might be the D (6 bases). The CDR3 runs 19 residues. The V end was cut by 0 bases, the J end by 1 base, with 19 bases between. Per the germline V gene, CDR1 is MRHNA and CDR2 is SNTAGT.

The gene calls are TRBV19 and TRBJ2-5; D gene uncertain. V dropped 5 bases and J dropped 5 bases, with 12 bases sitting between them. Germline V gene data show CDR1 as LNHDA and CDR2 as SQIVND (reference sequence). This CDR3 region has 13 residues. CDR3 amino acids: CASSLAVGETQYF. The CDR3 bases are TGTGCCAGTAGTCTCGCGGTCGGGGAGACCCAGTACTTC.

This clone was picked up a small number of times. The J gene is TRBJ2-1, the V gene TRBV5-4; TRBD2 is a possible D gene (6 bases). Germline CDR1 reads SGHNT; CDR2 reads YYREEE (reference sequence). The CDR3 has 18 residues. The V end lost 0 bases, the J end lost 0 bases, and 16 bases lay between the germline ends. The DNA for the CDR3 is TGTGCCAGCAGCTTGGCCCTCGCCCGGGGGAGCTCCTACAATGAGCAGTTCTTC. This codes for CASSLALARGSSYNEQFF.

This chain links TRBV7-2 with TRBJ2-7, with 10 positions matching TRBD2. CDR1 and CDR2 (germline): SGHTA, FQGNSA. With V trimmed by 4 bases and J by 4 bases, 7 bases remained unmatched. The CDR3 consists of 15 residues. DNA for the CDR3: TGTGCCAGCAGCTCTAGGACTAGCGGAGTATACGAGCAGTACTTC. As protein: CASSSRTSGVYEQYF.

The genes are TRBV5-3 and TRBJ1-5; unclear D gene. TRBV5-3 is an open reading frame whose function is uncertain. The CDR3 contains 16 residues. Trimming removed 0 bases at V and 9 bases at J, with 19 bases between. In nucleotides, the CDR3 is TGTGCCAGAAGCTTGGGCAGGCATTTCGCAATCTTGCCCCAGCATTTT. Its translation is CARSLGRHFAILPQHF.

The genes are TRBV19 and TRBJ2-1; D is unresolved. V was shortened by 3 bases and J by 3 bases, with 12 bases between the two germline ends. The CDR3 covers 15 residues. Germline values: CDR1 LNHDA, CDR2 SQIVND (reference sequence). CDR3 in amino acids: CASSIGARFYNEQFF. The CDR3 region has the DNA TGTGCCAGTAGTATTGGTGCCAGGTTCTACAATGAGCAGTTCTTC.

The rearrangement uses TRBV28 and TRBJ1-5; TRBD1 matches at 9 bases. Germline V gene data show CDR1 as MDHEN and CDR2 as SYDVKM. The length of the CDR3 is 14 residues. V shed 7 bases, J shed 15 bases, and the junction held 16 bases outside the gene matches. The CDR3 loop reads CASTTSGQGYLRHF. CDR3 DNA: TGTGCCAGCACCACCTCGGGACAGGGTTACCTTCGGCATTTT.

The chain couples TRBV27 to TRBJ2-7, with 7 bases fitting TRBD1. The germline V gene has CDR1 MNHEY and CDR2 SMNVEV (reference sequence). The CDR3 is made up of 14 amino acids. After removal of 2 bases from V and 6 bases from J, the junction contained 7 bases not matched to a gene. The CDR3 DNA sequence: TGTGCCAGCAGTTTAAGTGGACAGGTCGGCGAGCAGTACTTC. Residues: CASSLSGQVGEQYF.

This chain joins TRBV7-9 and TRBJ2-7, with TRBD2 identical over 9 bases. Trimming cost V 5 bases and J 7 bases; bases outside gene matches: 15. The CDR3 has 16 residues. The germline V gene has CDR1 SEHNR and CDR2 FQNEAQ (reference sequence). CDR3 nucleotide sequence: TGTGCCAGCAGCCCGCATAGCGGGAGAGGTTCTCGAGAGCAGTACTTC. Translated, it gives CASSPHSGRGSREQYF.

This clone turned up a few times. The rearrangement joins TRBV13 to TRBJ2-7, with TRBD1 identical over 8 bases. The germline gives CDR1 PRHDT, CDR2 FYEKMQ (reference sequence). After removal of 0 bases from V and 2 bases from J, the junction contained 12 bases not matched to a gene. CDR3 length: 18 amino acids. The CDR3 here is CASSLGAGQGLRPYEQYF. CDR3 DNA sequence: TGTGCCAGCAGCTTAGGGGCCGGACAGGGCCTAAGACCCTACGAGCAGTACTTC. Together with reference TRBV13 and TRBJ2-7, the CDR3 gives the full variable domain: AAGVIQSPRHLIKEKRETATLKCYPIPRHDTVYWYQQGPGQDPQFLISFYEKMQSDKGSIPDRFSAQQFSDYHSELNMSSLELGDSALYFCASSLGAGQGLRPYEQYFGPGTRLTVT.